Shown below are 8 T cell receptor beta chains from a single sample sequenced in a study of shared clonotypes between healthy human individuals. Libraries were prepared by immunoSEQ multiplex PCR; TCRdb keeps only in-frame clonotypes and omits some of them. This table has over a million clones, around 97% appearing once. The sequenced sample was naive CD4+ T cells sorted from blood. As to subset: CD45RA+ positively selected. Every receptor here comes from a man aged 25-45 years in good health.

The CDR3 DNA reads TGTGCCAGTAGTAGTGGACAGGGGGCCTACGAGCAGTACTTC. Protein sequence: CASSSGQGAYEQYF. V gene TRBV19 combines with J gene TRBJ2-7; 10 nucleotides align to TRBD1. The CDR3 loop spans 14 amino acids. V lost 4 bases and J lost 2; bases outside the gene matches: 2. Germline CDR1 and CDR2: LNHDA and SQIVND (reference sequence).

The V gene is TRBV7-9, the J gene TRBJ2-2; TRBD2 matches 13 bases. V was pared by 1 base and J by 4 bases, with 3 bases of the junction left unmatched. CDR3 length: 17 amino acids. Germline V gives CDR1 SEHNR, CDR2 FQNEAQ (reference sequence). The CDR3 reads CASSLGGLAGLTGELFF. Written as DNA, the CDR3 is TGTGCCAGCAGCTTAGGGGGACTAGCGGGACTCACCGGGGAGCTGTTTTTT.

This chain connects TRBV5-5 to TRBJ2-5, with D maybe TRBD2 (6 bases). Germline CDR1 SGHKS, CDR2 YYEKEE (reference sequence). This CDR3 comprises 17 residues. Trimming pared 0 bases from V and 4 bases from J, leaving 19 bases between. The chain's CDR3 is CASSLGRGTPFSETQYF. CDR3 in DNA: TGTGCCAGCAGCTTGGGGAGGGGAACCCCTTTTTCAGAGACCCAGTACTTC.

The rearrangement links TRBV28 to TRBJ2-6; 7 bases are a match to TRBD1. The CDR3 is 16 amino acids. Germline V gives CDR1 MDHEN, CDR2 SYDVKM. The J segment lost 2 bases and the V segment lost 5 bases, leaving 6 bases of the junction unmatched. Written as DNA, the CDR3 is TGTGCCAGCAGTACGATAGGGGGCCCTGGGGCCAACGTCCTGACTTTC. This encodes CASSTIGGPGANVLTF.

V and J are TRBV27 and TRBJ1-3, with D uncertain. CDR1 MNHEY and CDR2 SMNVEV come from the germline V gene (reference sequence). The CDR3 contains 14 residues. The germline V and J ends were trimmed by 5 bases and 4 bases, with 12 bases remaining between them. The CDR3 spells CASSRLASGNTIYF. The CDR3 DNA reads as TGTGCCAGCAGTAGATTGGCTTCAGGAAACACCATATATTTT.

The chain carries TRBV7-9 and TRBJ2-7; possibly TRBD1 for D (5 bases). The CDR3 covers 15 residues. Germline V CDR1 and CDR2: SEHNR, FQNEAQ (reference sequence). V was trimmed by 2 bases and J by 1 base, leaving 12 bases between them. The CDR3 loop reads CASSLMKGLSYEQYF. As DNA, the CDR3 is TGTGCCAGCAGCTTAATGAAGGGGCTTTCCTACGAGCAGTACTTC.

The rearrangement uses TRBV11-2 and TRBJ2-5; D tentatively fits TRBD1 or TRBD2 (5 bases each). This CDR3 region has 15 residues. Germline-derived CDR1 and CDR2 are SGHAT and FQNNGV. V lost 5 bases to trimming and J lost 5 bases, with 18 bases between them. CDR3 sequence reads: CASSDGKGHLETQYF. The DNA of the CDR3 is TGTGCCAGCAGCGACGGGAAGGGGCATTTGGAGACCCAGTACTTC. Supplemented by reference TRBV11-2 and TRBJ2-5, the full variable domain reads EAGVAQSPRYKIIEKRQSVAFWCNPISGHATLYWYQQILGQGPKLLIQFQNNGVVDDSQLPKDRFSAERLKGVDSTLKIQPAKLEDSAVYLCASSDGKGHLETQYFGPGTRLLVL.

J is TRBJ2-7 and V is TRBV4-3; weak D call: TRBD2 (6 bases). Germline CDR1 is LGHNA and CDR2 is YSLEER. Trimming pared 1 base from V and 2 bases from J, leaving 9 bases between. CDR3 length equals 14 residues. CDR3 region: CASSQGGDPYEQYF. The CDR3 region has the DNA TGCGCCAGCAGCCAAGGGGGGGATCCCTACGAGCAGTACTTC.